Listed here is a single TCR beta chain. Its antigen is not known. This specimen comes from a study of blood T cells in healthy people across ages. Findings and limits, study-wide: The CMV status of each donor remained undetermined, and this could have confounded shifts in expanded clonotypes. TCR beta diversity was tightly associated with the proportion of naive T cells.

Each donor had 7.5 to 10 milliliters of peripheral blood drawn. For the second PCR, which ran for about 6 to 11 cycles, a sample-barcoded 5' primer and a J-beta primer mix were used. With 12 random nucleotides, a template-switch adaptor tagged each individual cDNA molecule. TCRdb used MiXCR to reprocess the 5' RACE reads, holding one entry per CDR3 protein. The data hold around 400,000 distinct CDR3 sequences, with over 45% observed a single time. CDR3 length: 14 amino acids. J lost 1 base, V lost 6 bases, and 6 bases had no gene match. Germline V gene lookup returns CDR1 SNHLY and CDR2 FYNNEI. The clonotype was recovered from a man in his fifties or sixties in good health. Input material: blood. V usage is TRBV2 and J usage is TRBJ2-7; 7 positions match TRBD1. The CDR3 DNA reads as TGTGCCAGCAGGGAGACAGGGCCATCCTACGAGCAGTACTTC. This translates into CASRETGPSYEQYF.